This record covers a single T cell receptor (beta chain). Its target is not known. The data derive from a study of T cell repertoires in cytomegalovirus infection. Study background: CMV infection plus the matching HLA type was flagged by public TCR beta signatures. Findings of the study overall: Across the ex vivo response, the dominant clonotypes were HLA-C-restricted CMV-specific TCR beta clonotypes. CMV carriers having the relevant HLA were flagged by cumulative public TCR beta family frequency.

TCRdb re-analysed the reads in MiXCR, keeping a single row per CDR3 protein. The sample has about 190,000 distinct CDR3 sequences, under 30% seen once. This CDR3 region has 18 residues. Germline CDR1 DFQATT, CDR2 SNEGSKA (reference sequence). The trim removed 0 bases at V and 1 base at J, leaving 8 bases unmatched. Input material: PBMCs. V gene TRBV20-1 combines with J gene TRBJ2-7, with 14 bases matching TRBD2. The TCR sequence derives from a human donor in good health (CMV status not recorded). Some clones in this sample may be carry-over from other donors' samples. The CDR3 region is CSARDPGTSGGRSYEQYF. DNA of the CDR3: TGCAGTGCTAGAGACCCCGGGACTAGCGGGGGTCGATCCTACGAGCAGTACTTC.